This record concerns one T cell receptor (beta chain) sequence. A sample-barcoded 5' primer and a J-beta primer mix were used in a second PCR of about 6 to 11 cycles. One entry per CDR3 protein, called by TCRdb with MiXCR from the 5' RACE reads. The repertoire includes roughly 570,000 distinct CDR3 sequences, 25% to 30% of them detected once, and roughly 18% sits in the top ten. These data are taken from a study of blood T cells in healthy people across ages. This CDR3 spans 14 amino acids. V lost 0 bases and J 3 bases, leaving 6 bases between the germline ends. Germline CDR1 and CDR2: LGHDT and YNNKEL (reference sequence).

Material: blood. The chain combines TRBV3-1 with TRBJ2-1; D uncertain. This TCR came from an older woman in good health. As DNA, the CDR3 is TGTGCCAGCAGCCAAGACACACTCTACAATGAGCAGTTCTTC. It encodes CASSQDTLYNEQFF.